This TCR beta chain was identified during a study of T cells after yellow fever vaccination. The CDR3 has 13 residues. The V gene's germline CDR1 is MNHEY and CDR2 SMNVEV (reference sequence). The V gene end was trimmed by 5 bases and the J gene end by 2 bases; junction bases not matched to a gene: 2. MiXCR was run by TCRdb on the 5' RACE reads, yielding one entry per CDR3 protein. The sample shows 68,000 or so distinct CDR3 sequences, just over 6.5% of them seen only once. This clonotype was seen many times. J is TRBJ2-5 and V is TRBV27; 7 nucleotides line up with TRBD2. The sequence came from a man aged 18 to 29 who received the YFV17D yellow fever vaccine. Sample: CD8+ T cells sorted from PBMCs, taken about 49 days after the first yellow fever vaccination. The DNA of the CDR3 is TGTGCCAGCAGTGTCGGGGGGCAAGAGACCCAGTACTTC. Its translation: CASSVGGQETQYF.